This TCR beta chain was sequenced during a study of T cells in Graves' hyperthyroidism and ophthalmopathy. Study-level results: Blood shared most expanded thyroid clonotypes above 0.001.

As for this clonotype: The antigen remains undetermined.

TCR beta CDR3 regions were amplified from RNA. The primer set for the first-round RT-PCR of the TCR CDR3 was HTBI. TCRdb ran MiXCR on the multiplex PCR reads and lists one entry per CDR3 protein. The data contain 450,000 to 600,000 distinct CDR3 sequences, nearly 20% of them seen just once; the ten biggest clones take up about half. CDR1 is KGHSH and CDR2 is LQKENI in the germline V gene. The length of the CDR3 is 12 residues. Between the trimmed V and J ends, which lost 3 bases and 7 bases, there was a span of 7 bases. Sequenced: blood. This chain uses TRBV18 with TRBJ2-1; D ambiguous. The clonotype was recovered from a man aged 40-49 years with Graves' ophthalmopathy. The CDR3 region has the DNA TGTGCCAGCTCACCGAGCTGGAATGAGCAGTTCTTC. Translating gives CASSPSWNEQFF. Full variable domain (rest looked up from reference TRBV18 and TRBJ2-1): NAGVMQNPRHLVRRRGQEARLRCSPMKGHSHVYWYRQLPEEGLKFMVYLQKENIIDESGMPKERFSAEFPKEGPSILRIQQVVRGDSAAYFCASSPSWNEQFFGPGTRLTVL.